This T cell receptor (beta chain) was recorded in a study of blood T cell repertoires in COVID-19. Study-level background: The United States, Italy and Spain provided the acute and convalescent COVID-19 samples. In each case, the material was cDNA or gDNA derived from T cells, B-cell-depleted T cells, or PBMCs.

Per the original methods: The authors estimated nucleated cell counts from reference gene primer amplification. Measured with immunoSEQ multiplex PCR; TCRdb has only the in-frame clones, and not every one. V and J calls and clone size follow that table, whereas D and trimming were derived from the DNA. The sample lists around 120,000 clones; around 83% were seen once. The clonotype originates from a human donor in a cohort sampled during active COVID-19. What was sequenced was peripheral blood.

The CDR3 loop is CASGRDRNYGYTF. CDR3 nucleotides: TGTGCTAGTGGCAGGGACAGGAACTATGGCTACACCTTC. V and J are TRBV12-5 and TRBJ1-2; 8 bases align to TRBD1. The CDR3 covers 13 residues. Germline trimming cut 6 bases from V and 2 bases from J; bases unmatched to any gene: 2. Germline values: CDR1 LGHNT, CDR2 FRNRAP. Full variable domain (missing parts from reference TRBV12-5 and TRBJ1-2): DARVTQTPRHKVTEMGQEVTMRCQPILGHNTVFWYRQTMMQGLELLAYFRNRAPLDDSGMPKDRFSAEMPDATLATLKIQPSEPRDSAVYFCASGRDRNYGYTFGSGTRLTVV.